These 26 T cell receptor beta chains came from one sample sequenced in a study of blood T cell repertoires in COVID-19. TCRdb's table, derived via immunoSEQ multiplex PCR, lists solely in-frame clones and lacks some. This repertoire shows under 350,000 clones, 75% to 90% found once; its top ten account for about 4.9%. Input material: peripheral blood. The receptor source for this set is a man aged 60 to 69 who had recovered from COVID-19.

A few counts support this clone. The rearrangement links TRBV2 to TRBJ2-5; 9 bases line up with TRBD1. CDR3 length: 13 amino acids. J gave up 5 bases and V 4 bases, and 2 bases lay outside the gene matches. The germline V gene encodes CDR1 SNHLY and CDR2 FYNNEI. The CDR3 nucleotides read TGTGCCAGCAGTGGGACAGGGGTTGAGACCCAGTACTTC. It yields the protein CASSGTGVETQYF.

V gene TRBV6-1 combines with J gene TRBJ2-6; no clear D gene. CDR1 and CDR2 (germline): MNHNS, SASEGT. The CDR3 is made up of 18 amino acids. V was trimmed by 2 bases and J by 0 bases, leaving 14 bases between them. The CDR3 nucleotides read TGTGCCAGCAGTGAAAGGTCCCCAGGCGTCTCTGGGGCCAACGTCCTGACTTTC. It codes for CASSERSPGVSGANVLTF.

J is TRBJ2-5 and V is TRBV5-4, with a weak D call TRBD1 (6 bases). Germline assignment: CDR1 SGHNT and CDR2 YYREEE (reference sequence). Trimming shortened V by 0 bases and J by 5 bases, and 14 bases separated the two germline ends. This CDR3 has 15 amino acids. The chain's CDR3 is CASSLEGPQGETQYF. CDR3 in DNA: TGTGCCAGCAGCTTGGAGGGACCTCAGGGGGAGACCCAGTACTTC.

This clone was seen a handful of times. This chain joins TRBV2 and TRBJ2-7; 10 bases map to TRBD1. The CDR3 extends over 14 amino acids. V lost 4 bases and J lost 3; bases outside the gene matches: 3. CDR1 SNHLY and CDR2 FYNNEI come from the germline V gene. CDR3 in amino acids: CASSARDRGYEQYF. CDR3 nucleotide sequence: TGTGCCAGCAGTGCTAGGGACAGGGGCTACGAGCAGTACTTC.

The rearrangement links TRBV16 to TRBJ2-7; 9 bases match TRBD2. V gave up 5 bases and J gave up 2 bases; unmatched junction bases: 4. The CDR3 is 14 amino acids. CDR1 and CDR2 from the germline V gene are KGHSY and FQNENV. CDR3 nucleotides: TGTGCCAGCAGCGCAAGCGGGAGGACCTACGAGCAGTACTTC. Encoded protein: CASSASGRTYEQYF.

This chain connects TRBV15 to TRBJ2-5, with D tentatively TRBD2 (7 bases). Trimming stripped 2 bases from V and 5 bases from J, with 12 bases between. CDR1 and CDR2 (germline): LNHNV, YYDKDF (reference sequence). The CDR3 is made up of 14 amino acids. CDR3 sequence (DNA): TGTGCCACCAGCAGACAGGGGCGGGGGGAGACCCAGTACTTC. Protein sequence: CATSRQGRGETQYF.

The chain joins TRBV25-1 to TRBJ2-1; TRBD2 might be the D (6 bases). The germline V gene encodes CDR1 MGHDK and CDR2 SYGVNS. The ends were cut back, 0 bases at V and 4 bases at J, with 10 bases in the middle. CDR3 length equals 15 residues. The CDR3 loop is CASSEYGGTYNEQFF. The CDR3 DNA sequence: TGTGCCAGCAGTGAATACGGGGGAACGTACAATGAGCAGTTCTTC.

The chain is built from TRBV2 and TRBJ2-7; 12 bases fit TRBD2. With 8 bases clipped from V and 6 bases from J, the junction kept 11 bases outside the gene matches. CDR1 SNHLY and CDR2 FYNNEI come from the germline V gene. The CDR3 contains 15 residues. This CDR3 reads CASQRTSGIKGEQYF. DNA of the CDR3: TGTGCCAGCCAAAGGACTAGCGGGATTAAAGGCGAGCAGTACTTC.

CDR3 protein: CASSETGAMGWAFF. DNA for the CDR3: TGTGCCAGCAGTGAAACAGGGGCCATGGGGTGGGCTTTCTTT. This rearrangement joins TRBV6-1 to TRBJ1-1; 7 bases align to TRBD1. Germline CDR1 is MNHNS and CDR2 is SASEGT. CDR3 length: 14 amino acids. V trimming: 2 bases; J trimming: 11 bases; junction bases outside the gene matches: 11.

The chain joins TRBV7-9 to TRBJ2-6; 9 positions match TRBD1. The CDR3 contains 17 residues. Unmatched junction bases numbered 8, after V lost 6 bases and J lost 2 bases. Per the germline V gene, CDR1 is SEHNR and CDR2 is FQNEAQ (reference sequence). The CDR3: CASRPAYRGPGANVLTF. CDR3 nucleotides: TGTGCCAGCAGGCCTGCTTACAGGGGGCCTGGGGCCAACGTCCTGACTTTC.

This clone was detected a few times. V gene TRBV7-9 combines with J gene TRBJ2-7; TRBD1 matches 9 bases. Germline V gene sequence: CDR1 SEHNR, CDR2 FQNEAQ (reference sequence). The CDR3 is 14 residues long. V gave up 5 bases and J gave up 3 bases; unmatched junction bases: 5. In nucleotides, the CDR3 is TGTGCCAGCAGCCAGGGACAGGGTCGCTACGAGCAGTACTTC. Protein sequence: CASSQGQGRYEQYF.

The chain is built from TRBV5-4 and TRBJ1-1; TRBD1 agrees at 9 bases. This CDR3 has 15 residues. Trimming at V came to 3 bases and at J to 1 base, leaving 4 bases not matched to a gene. The germline gives CDR1 SGHNT, CDR2 YYREEE (reference sequence). The CDR3 DNA reads as TGTGCCAGCAGCTGGGGACAGGGACAGAACACTGAAGCTTTCTTT. Translated, it gives CASSWGQGQNTEAFF.

This chain uses TRBV30 with TRBJ2-7; 10 nucleotides line up with TRBD2. With V trimmed by 5 bases and J by 4 bases, 5 bases remained unmatched. The CDR3 sequence is 13 residues long. CDR1 and CDR2 (germline): GTSNPN, SVGIG (reference sequence). The CDR3 reads CAWGSSGRYEQYF. In nucleotides, the CDR3 is TGTGCCTGGGGGTCTAGCGGGAGATACGAGCAGTACTTC.

The J gene is TRBJ1-5, the V gene TRBV30; D is unclear. CDR1 is GTSNPN, CDR2 SVGIG, per germline (reference sequence). This CDR3 is 13 amino acids long. V lost 2 bases and J 3 bases, leaving 8 bases between the germline ends. CDR3 bases: TGTGCCTGGAGTCGAGCCCTCAATCAGCCCCAGCATTTT. This translates into CAWSRALNQPQHF. Supplemented by reference TRBV30 and TRBJ1-5, the full variable domain reads SQTIHQWPATLVQPVGSPLSLECTVEGTSNPNLYWYRQAAGRGLQLLFYSVGIGQISSEVPQNLSASRPQDRQFILSSKKLLLSDSGFYLCAWSRALNQPQHFGDGTRLSIL.

This chain connects TRBV28 to TRBJ2-6; D gene unclear. The germline V gene encodes CDR1 MDHEN and CDR2 SYDVKM. The CDR3 length is 14 residues. Trimming pared 6 bases from V and 0 bases from J, leaving 6 bases between. The CDR3 is CASSASSGANVLTF. In DNA, the CDR3 is TGTGCCAGCAGCGCCAGCTCTGGGGCCAACGTCCTGACTTTC.

The chain couples TRBV6-5 to TRBJ1-2; D remains ambiguous. Germline lookup yields CDR1 MNHEY and CDR2 SVGAGI. The CDR3 consists of 11 residues. Trimming pared 7 bases from V and 8 bases from J, leaving 11 bases between. The CDR3 loop is CASTHGEGYTF. The CDR3 coding sequence is TGTGCCAGCACCCACGGGGAGGGCTACACCTTC.

J is TRBJ1-3 and V is TRBV19; 7 bases are a match to TRBD1. The CDR3 length is 14 residues. From germline, CDR1 is LNHDA and CDR2 SQIVND (reference sequence). J lost 4 bases, V lost 10 bases, and 10 bases had no gene match. CDR3 sequence (DNA): TGTGCCACCCACGAAGGGACAGCGGGAAACACCATATATTTT. Its translation is CATHEGTAGNTIYF.

The sample holds one count of this clone. The J gene is TRBJ1-2, the V gene TRBV11-2; D gene unclear. From germline, CDR1 is SGHAT and CDR2 FQNNGV. This CDR3 spans 15 amino acids. V was pared by 1 base and J by 4 bases, with 13 bases between. The CDR3 here is CASSLGPLSIYGYTF. Written as DNA, the CDR3 is TGTGCCAGCAGCTTAGGTCCACTCTCAATCTATGGCTACACCTTC.

CDR3 nucleotides: TGTGCCAGCAGCGTAGGTTCGCGGAGCGAGGAGCTGTTTTTT. Amino acid sequence: CASSVGSRSEELFF. The chain links TRBV9 to TRBJ2-2; D call uncertain. The CDR3 is 14 amino acids. Germline assignment: CDR1 SGDLS and CDR2 YYNGEE. Deletions cut 0 bases from V and 10 bases from J, with 13 bases between. Full variable domain (missing parts from reference TRBV9 and TRBJ2-2): DSGVTQTPKHLITATGQRVTLRCSPRSGDLSVYWYQQSLDQGLQFLIQYYNGEERAKGNILERFSAQQFPDLHSELNLSSLELGDSALYFCASSVGSRSEELFFGEGSRLTVL.

For the CDR3, the DNA is TGTGCCAGCAAGGTGGACAGGGGCTATGGCTACACCTTC. It specifies CASKVDRGYGYTF. V is TRBV2 and J is TRBJ1-2; 9 bases align to TRBD1. J gave up 4 bases and V 7 bases, and 4 bases lay outside the gene matches. CDR3 length equals 13 residues. The V gene's germline CDR1 is SNHLY and CDR2 FYNNEI. Filled out from reference TRBV2 and TRBJ1-2, the complete variable domain reads EPEVTQTPSHQVTQMGQEVILRCVPISNHLYFYWYRQILGQKVEFLVSFYNNEISEKSEIFDDQFSVERPDGSNFTLKIRSTKLEDSAMYFCASKVDRGYGYTFGSGTRLTVV.

The V gene is TRBV6-6, the J gene TRBJ1-1; 7 bases are shared with TRBD1. In germline, CDR1 is MNHNY, CDR2 SVGAGI (reference sequence). The CDR3 runs to 16 residues. V shed 2 bases, J shed 2 bases, and the junction held 8 bases outside the gene matches. The CDR3 reads CASSYRPTGFNTEAFF. CDR3 DNA: TGTGCCAGCAGTTACAGGCCGACAGGGTTTAACACTGAAGCTTTCTTT.

The chain couples TRBV18 to TRBJ1-4; no clear D gene. The CDR3 has 14 residues. The V gene's germline CDR1 is KGHSH and CDR2 LQKENI. The V end was cut by 2 bases, the J end by 5 bases, with 9 bases between. CDR3 loop: CASSPGRLNEKLFF. Written as DNA, the CDR3 is TGTGCCAGCTCACCAGGGAGACTCAATGAAAAACTGTTTTTT.

The chain links TRBV6-5 to TRBJ2-2; TRBD2 matches 7 bases. Trimming took 1 base from V and 0 from J; bases not matched to a gene: 2. The V gene's germline CDR1 is MNHEY and CDR2 SVGAGI. The CDR3 has 16 residues. This chain's CDR3 is CASSYFGLANTGELFF. The DNA for the CDR3 is TGTGCCAGCAGTTACTTTGGACTAGCGAACACCGGGGAGCTGTTTTTT.

The gene calls are TRBV27 and TRBJ1-3; D gene ambiguous. The CDR3 loop spans 13 amino acids. Trimming stripped 2 bases from V and 5 bases from J, with 7 bases between. Looked up from germline, CDR1 is MNHEY and CDR2 is SMNVEV (reference sequence). The CDR3 DNA sequence: TGTGCCAGCAGTTTAAATTCCAGAAACACCATATATTTT. Amino acids: CASSLNSRNTIYF.

This clone is a singleton in its sample. This chain joins TRBV5-4 and TRBJ2-7, with TRBD1 matching over 8 bases. Germline V lookup: CDR1 SGHNT, CDR2 YYREEE (reference sequence). Trimming cost V 3 bases and J 2 bases; bases outside gene matches: 13. This CDR3 spans 17 amino acids. This CDR3 is CASSSDPRTGFPYEQYF. CDR3 DNA: TGTGCCAGCAGCTCCGATCCACGGACAGGGTTCCCCTACGAGCAGTACTTC.

The chain is built from TRBV19 and TRBJ1-4; D is perhaps TRBD1 (6 bases). Germline CDR1 is LNHDA and CDR2 is SQIVND (reference sequence). This CDR3 has 15 residues. Trimming shortened V by 6 bases and J by 2 bases, and 13 bases separated the two germline ends. The CDR3 here is CASRFAGATNEKLFF. The CDR3 coding sequence is TGTGCCAGTAGATTTGCAGGGGCCACTAATGAAAAACTGTTTTTT. Full variable domain (missing parts from reference TRBV19 and TRBJ1-4): DGGITQSPKYLFRKEGQNVTLSCEQNLNHDAMYWYRQDPGQGLRLIYYSQIVNDFQKGDIAEGYSVSREKKESFPLTVTSAQKNPTAFYLCASRFAGATNEKLFFGSGTQLSVL.